This is a list of T cell receptor beta chains from one sample in a study of blood T cell repertoires in COVID-19. Measured with immunoSEQ multiplex PCR; TCRdb has only the in-frame clones, and not every one. Of roughly 150,000 clones in the sample, around 88% were seen once. Material: peripheral blood. The receptors here all came from a human donor in a cohort sampled during active COVID-19. CDR3s include the opening cysteine and the closing phenylalanine or tryptophan. A D gene is named only where the DNA matches it firmly.

j_call v_call d_call cdr3_aa cdr3_nt
TRBJ2-5 TRBV6-6 TRBD2 CASSYALAGAETQYF TGTGCCAGCAGTTACGCACTAGCGGGAGCAGAGACCCAGTACTTC
TRBJ2-3 TRBV11-3 TRBD2 CASSPRLAGDGTDTQYF TGTGCCAGCAGTCCCAGACTAGCGGGAGATGGGACAGATACGCAGTATTTT
TRBJ2-7 TRBV5-6 NA CASSLYRVSGNEQYF TGTGCCAGCAGCTTATACAGGGTGAGCGGGAACGAGCAGTACTTC
TRBJ2-5 TRBV6-5 NA CASSYSIRLEETQYF TGTGCCAGCAGTTACTCGATCCGGCTAGAAGAGACCCAGTACTTC
TRBJ2-7 TRBV7-2 NA CASSQRVGQTHLNEQYF TGTGCCAGCAGCCAGCGGGTGGGGCAGACACATCTAAACGAGCAGTACTTC
TRBJ2-7 TRBV2 TRBD1 CASSTGDRSYEQYF TGTGCCAGCAGTACTGGGGACAGGTCCTACGAGCAGTACTTC
TRBJ1-5 TRBV2 TRBD1 CASSLGQGGQPQHF TGTGCCAGCAGCCTGGGACAGGGGGGCCAGCCCCAGCATTTT
TRBJ1-1 TRBV28 NA CASSYTNPTEAFF TGTGCCAGCAGTTATACTAATCCGACTGAAGCTTTCTTT
TRBJ2-7 TRBV28 TRBD1 CASSTTGAHEQYF TGTGCCAGCAGCACAACAGGGGCCCACGAGCAGTACTTC
TRBJ2-1 TRBV7-9 TRBD1 CASSPFGTEYNEQFF TGTGCCAGCAGCCCCTTTGGGACAGAATACAATGAGCAGTTCTTC
TRBJ2-2 TRBV6-5 TRBD2 CASSVTSGRTGELFF TGTGCCAGCAGCGTGACTAGCGGGAGGACCGGGGAGCTGTTTTTT
TRBJ2-3 TRBV13 TRBD1 CASSLGGTEFTDTQYF TGTGCCAGCAGCTTAGGTGGGACAGAATTCACAGATACGCAGTATTTT
TRBJ1-1 TRBV6-2/TRBV6-3 TRBD1 CASSATGGGTEAFF TGTGCCAGCAGCGCTACAGGGGGGGGCACTGAAGCTTTCTTT
TRBJ2-3 TRBV29-1 NA CSVEEGVFRVGSTDTQYF TGCAGCGTTGAAGAGGGCGTGTTCAGGGTAGGGTCCACAGATACGCAGTATTTT
TRBJ2-5 TRBV24-1 TRBD1 CATSVAGQGSETQYF TGTGCCACCAGTGTCGCGGGACAGGGTTCCGAGACCCAGTACTTC
TRBJ1-1 TRBV4-1 NA CASSHRQSNTEAFF TGCGCCAGCAGCCACCGACAGAGTAACACTGAAGCTTTCTTT
TRBJ1-5 TRBV7-9 TRBD1 CASSFGTGSNQPQHF TGTGCCAGCAGCTTCGGGACAGGGAGCAATCAGCCCCAGCATTTT
TRBJ2-3 TRBV3-1/TRBV3-2 NA CASSQTRSDTQYF TGTGCCAGCAGCCAGACTAGATCAGATACGCAGTATTTT
TRBJ2-7 TRBV5-4 TRBD2 CASSLSRGVFYEQYF TGTGCCAGCAGCTTGAGTCGGGGGGTCTTCTACGAGCAGTACTTC
TRBJ1-4 TRBV2 NA CASSARWTNEKLFF TGTGCCAGCAGCGCCAGGTGGACTAATGAAAAACTGTTTTTT